These T cell receptor beta chains were read from a single sample in a study of early T cells in non-severe SARS-CoV-2 infection. TCRdb reprocessed the 5' RACE reads via MiXCR and lists one record per CDR3 protein. The sample has some 49,000 distinct CDR3 sequences, about 12% seen once. Specimen: whole blood. These receptors came from an adult who was a healthcare worker with PCR-confirmed SARS-CoV-2 infection or an uninfected control (not recorded which). The CDR3 runs from the conserved cysteine through the conserved F or W. The order of the fields is V gene, D gene, J gene, clone size, CDR3 protein, CDR3 DNA. D genes are given only for firm matches. Not all rows give a size; the values are once, few, many and, for expanded clones, a class.

V: TRBV7-8; D: .; J: TRBJ2-5; size: .; CDR3: CASSLYGTEQETQYF; DNA: TGTGCCAGCAGCTTATACGGGACGGAACAAGAGACCCAGTACTTC
V: TRBV7-9; D: .; J: TRBJ2-3; size: many; CDR3: CASSWDISTQYF; DNA: TGTGCCAGCAGCTGGGACATTAGTACGCAGTATTTT
V: TRBV7-8; D: TRBD2; J: TRBJ2-1; size: many; CDR3: CASSQGLAGGPVYNEQFF; DNA: TGTGCCAGCAGCCAGGGACTAGCGGGAGGGCCTGTGTACAATGAGCAGTTCTTC
V: TRBV7-7; D: .; J: TRBJ1-1; size: few; CDR3: CASSLALSARLNTEAFF; DNA: TGTGCTAGCAGCTTAGCGTTGTCCGCAAGATTGAACACTGAAGCTTTCTTT
V: TRBV29-1; D: TRBD1; J: TRBJ1-3; size: many; CDR3: CSVWDSGNTIYF; DNA: TGCAGCGTTTGGGACAGTGGAAACACCATATATTTT
V: TRBV21-1; D: .; J: TRBJ1-1; size: .; CDR3: CASSKGAGGEWTEAFF; DNA: TGTGCCAGCAGCAAAGGAGCAGGGGGCGAGTGGACTGAAGCTTTCTTT
V: TRBV6-2/TRBV6-3; D: .; J: TRBJ1-1; size: many; CDR3: CASTPRATEAFF; DNA: TGTGCCAGCACCCCTAGGGCCACTGAAGCTTTCTTT
V: TRBV10-3; D: .; J: TRBJ2-7; size: many; CDR3: CAISVGGSYEQYF; DNA: TGTGCCATCAGTGTGGGCGGCTCCTACGAGCAGTACTTC
V: TRBV11-1; D: TRBD2; J: TRBJ2-5; size: .; CDR3: CASSPLAAGETQYF; DNA: TGTGCCAGCAGCCCACTAGCGGCGGGGGAGACCCAGTACTTC
V: TRBV29-1; D: .; J: TRBJ2-7; size: medium-sized; CDR3: CSVKETYEQYF; DNA: TGCAGCGTGAAGGAGACCTACGAGCAGTACTTC
V: TRBV6-6; D: TRBD1; J: TRBJ1-6; size: .; CDR3: CASSYDRGKSPLHF; DNA: TGTGCCAGCAGTTACGACAGGGGGAAATCACCCCTCCACTTT
V: TRBV19; D: .; J: TRBJ2-3; size: few; CDR3: CASSISGGTDTQYF; DNA: TGTGCCAGTAGTATCTCAGGGGGCACAGATACGCAGTATTTT
V: TRBV12-3/TRBV12-4; D: .; J: TRBJ1-2; size: .; CDR3: CASSPRTVGYTF; DNA: TGTGCCAGCAGTCCTAGGACAGTTGGCTACACCTTC
V: TRBV29-1; D: .; J: TRBJ2-3; size: .; CDR3: CSVPRGNGDTQYF; DNA: TGCAGCGTTCCGAGGGGGAACGGAGATACGCAGTATTTT
V: TRBV29-1; D: .; J: TRBJ2-3; size: many; CDR3: CSVAQYTDTQYF; DNA: TGCAGCGTTGCACAGTACACAGATACGCAGTATTTT
V: TRBV19; D: .; J: TRBJ2-1; size: few; CDR3: CASTPLGSGSNEQFF; DNA: TGTGCCAGTACCCCCCTCGGGAGTGGGAGCAATGAGCAGTTCTTC
V: TRBV9; D: .; J: TRBJ1-1; size: .; CDR3: CASSVGGQNTEAFF; DNA: TGTGCCAGCAGCGTAGGGGGACAGAACACTGAAGCTTTCTTT
V: TRBV7-3; D: TRBD1; J: TRBJ2-2; size: .; CDR3: CASSVSVGQGATGELFF; DNA: TGTGCCAGCAGCGTATCGGTCGGGCAGGGGGCCACCGGGGAGCTGTTTTTT
V: TRBV20-1; D: .; J: TRBJ1-2; size: few; CDR3: CSAPDRYYGYTF; DNA: TGCAGTGCTCCCGACAGATACTATGGCTACACCTTC
V: TRBV6-2/TRBV6-3; D: .; J: TRBJ1-5; size: .; CDR3: CASSYPGSNQPQHF; DNA: TGTGCCAGCAGTTACCCGGGGAGCAATCAGCCCCAGCATTTT
V: TRBV11-1; D: .; J: TRBJ1-1; size: few; CDR3: CASSENTEAFF; DNA: TGTGCCAGCTCGGAGAACACTGAAGCTTTCTTT
V: TRBV6-5; D: .; J: TRBJ1-6; size: few; CDR3: CASSYNPSVGRNSPLHF; DNA: TGTGCCAGCAGTTATAATCCTTCGGTGGGGCGTAATTCACCCCTCCACTTT
V: TRBV18; D: TRBD1; J: TRBJ2-5; size: many; CDR3: CASSDRVRETQYF; DNA: TGTGCCAGCTCAGACAGGGTCCGAGAGACCCAGTACTTC
V: TRBV9; D: .; J: TRBJ1-1; size: many; CDR3: CASSVGDRFEAFF; DNA: TGTGCCAGCAGCGTAGGAGACCGGTTCGAAGCTTTCTTT
V: TRBV6-6; D: TRBD1; J: TRBJ1-5; size: many; CDR3: CASRTPRGSNQPQHF; DNA: TGTGCCAGCAGGACCCCCAGGGGGAGCAATCAGCCCCAGCATTTT
V: TRBV5-6; D: TRBD1; J: TRBJ1-1; size: many; CDR3: CASSLLETGAYTEAFF; DNA: TGTGCCAGCAGCTTACTCGAAACAGGGGCTTACACTGAAGCTTTCTTT
V: TRBV9; D: .; J: TRBJ1-2; size: .; CDR3: CASSVDAGTGYTF; DNA: TGTGCCAGCAGTGTAGATGCAGGGACTGGCTACACCTTC
V: TRBV9; D: TRBD1; J: TRBJ2-7; size: few; CDR3: CASSRDRDRGREQYF; DNA: TGTGCCAGCAGCAGGGACCGGGACAGGGGCCGGGAGCAGTACTTC